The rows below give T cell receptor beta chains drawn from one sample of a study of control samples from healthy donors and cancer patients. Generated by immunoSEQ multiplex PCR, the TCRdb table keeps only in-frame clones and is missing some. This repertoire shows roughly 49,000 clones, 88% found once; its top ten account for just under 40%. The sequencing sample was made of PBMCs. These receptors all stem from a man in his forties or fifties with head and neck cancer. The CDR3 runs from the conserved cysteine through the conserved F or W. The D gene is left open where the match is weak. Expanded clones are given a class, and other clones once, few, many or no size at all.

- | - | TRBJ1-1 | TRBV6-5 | CASRSSWLGYTEAFF | TGTGCCAGCAGGTCCTCATGGCTTGGGTACACTGAAGCTTTCTTT
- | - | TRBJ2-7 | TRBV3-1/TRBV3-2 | CASSQEKFGGATYEQYF | TGTGCCAGCAGCCAAGAAAAATTCGGGGGAGCGACCTACGAGCAGTACTTC
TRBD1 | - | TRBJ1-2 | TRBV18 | CASSPPGQGTPNYGYTF | TGTGCCAGCTCACCACCGGGACAGGGGACACCTAACTATGGCTACACCTTC
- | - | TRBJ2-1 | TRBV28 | CASRRDGSSYNEQFF | TGTGCCAGCAGGAGAGACGGAAGCTCCTACAATGAGCAGTTCTTC
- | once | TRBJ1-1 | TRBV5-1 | CASSLAGVSAEAFF | TGCGCCAGCAGCTTGGCGGGGGTTAGCGCTGAAGCTTTCTTT
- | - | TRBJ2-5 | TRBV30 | CAWSPRGVHQETQYF | TGTGCCTGGAGCCCTCGAGGGGTACACCAAGAGACCCAGTACTTC
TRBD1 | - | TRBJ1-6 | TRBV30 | CAWSLTGRRMNSPLHF | TGTGCCTGGAGCCTGACAGGGAGGAGGATGAATTCACCCCTCCACTTT
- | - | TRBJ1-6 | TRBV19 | CASSITPAGSYNSPLHF | TGTGCCAGTAGTATTACTCCCGCGGGGTCCTATAATTCACCCCTCCACTTT
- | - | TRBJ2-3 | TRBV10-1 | CASSEEGFTDTQYF | TGCGCCAGCAGTGAAGAGGGGTTCACAGATACGCAGTATTTT
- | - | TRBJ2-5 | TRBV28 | CASSTNRGSRVFGETQYF | TGTGCCAGCAGTACCAACCGGGGTAGCAGGGTTTTTGGAGAGACCCAGTACTTC
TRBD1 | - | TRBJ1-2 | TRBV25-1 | CASSEPGTGDRYGYTF | TGTGCCAGCAGTGAACCCGGGACAGGGGATAGGTATGGCTACACCTTC
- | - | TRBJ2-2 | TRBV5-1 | CASSLEANTGELFF | TGCGCCAGCAGCTTGGAAGCGAACACCGGGGAGCTGTTTTTT
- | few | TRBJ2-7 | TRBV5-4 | CASSFSRSYEQYF | TGTGCCAGCAGCTTTAGCCGCTCCTACGAGCAGTACTTC
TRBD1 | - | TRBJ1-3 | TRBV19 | CASSIRTGIGGGNTIYF | TGTGCCAGTAGTATCCGGACAGGGATCGGAGGTGGAAACACCATATATTTT
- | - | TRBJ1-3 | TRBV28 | CASRVTGSGNTIYF | TGTGCCAGCCGGGTGACAGGCTCTGGAAACACCATATATTTT
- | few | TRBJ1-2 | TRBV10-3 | CAHRGVLPYGYTF | TGTGCCCATCGGGGGGTACTACCCTATGGCTACACCTTC
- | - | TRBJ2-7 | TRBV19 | CASSMDQGYQQYF | TGTGCCAGTAGTATGGATCAGGGTTACCAGCAGTACTTC
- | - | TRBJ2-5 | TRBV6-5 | CASSYGARLETQYF | TGTGCCAGCAGTTACGGGGCTAGGTTGGAGACCCAGTACTTC
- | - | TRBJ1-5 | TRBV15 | CATSRVGGDQPQHF | TGTGCCACCAGCAGAGTTGGAGGGGATCAGCCCCAGCATTTT
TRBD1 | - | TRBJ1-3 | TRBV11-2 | CASSNPRGQGDTGNTIYF | TGTGCCAGCAGCAATCCCAGGGGACAGGGGGACACTGGAAACACCATATATTTT
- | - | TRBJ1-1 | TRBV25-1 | CASSGPFGQMNTEAFF | TGTGCCAGCAGCGGTCCTTTCGGACAGATGAACACTGAAGCTTTCTTT
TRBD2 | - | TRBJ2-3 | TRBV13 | CASSIRTSGYTDTQYF | TGTGCCAGCAGCATTAGGACTAGCGGATACACAGATACGCAGTATTTT
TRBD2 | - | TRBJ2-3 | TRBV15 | CATSREPAGVADTQYF | TGTGCCACCAGCAGAGAGCCAGCGGGGGTGGCAGATACGCAGTATTTT
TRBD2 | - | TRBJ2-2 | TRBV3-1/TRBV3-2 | CASSQSGNGGELFF | TGTGCCAGCAGCCAAAGCGGGAATGGGGGGGAGCTGTTTTTT
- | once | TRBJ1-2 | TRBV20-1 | CSASGSPGTQNYGYTF | TGCAGTGCTAGTGGGTCCCCCGGGACCCAAAACTATGGCTACACCTTC
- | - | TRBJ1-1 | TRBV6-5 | CASRGGLEAFF | TGTGCCAGCAGGGGAGGTCTAGAAGCTTTCTTT
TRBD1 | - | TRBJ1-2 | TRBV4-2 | CASSQDQPGGDYGYTF | TGTGCCAGCAGCCAAGATCAACCAGGGGGTGACTATGGCTACACCTTC
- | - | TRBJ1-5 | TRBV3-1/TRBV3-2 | CASSQGAFNQPQHF | TGTGCCAGCAGCCAAGGAGCATTCAATCAGCCCCAGCATTTT
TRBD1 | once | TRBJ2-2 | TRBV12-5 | CASGSGQGNTGELFF | TGTGCTAGTGGATCGGGACAGGGAAACACCGGGGAGCTGTTTTTT
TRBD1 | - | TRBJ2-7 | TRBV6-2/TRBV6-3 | CASSYYRGGDEQYF | TGTGCCAGCAGTTATTACAGGGGCGGCGACGAGCAGTACTTC
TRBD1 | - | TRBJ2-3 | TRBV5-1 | CATKTGTGGDTQYF | TGCGCCACCAAGACCGGGACAGGGGGTGATACGCAGTATTTT
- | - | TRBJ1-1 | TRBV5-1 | CASSLGRNTEAFF | TGCGCCAGCAGCTTGGGGCGGAACACTGAAGCTTTCTTT
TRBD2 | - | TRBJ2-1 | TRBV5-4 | CASSLVPTSGEQFF | TGTGCCAGCAGCTTGGTACCGACTAGCGGTGAGCAGTTCTTC
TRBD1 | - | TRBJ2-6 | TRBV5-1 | CASSLRGPGANVLTF | TGCGCCAGCAGCCTCAGGGGGCCTGGGGCCAACGTCCTGACTTTC
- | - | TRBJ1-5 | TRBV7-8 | CASSSGAAFSNQPQHF | TGTGCCAGCAGCTCTGGTGCCGCTTTTAGCAATCAGCCCCAGCATTTT
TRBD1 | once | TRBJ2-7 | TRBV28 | CASKRTGTYEQYF | TGTGCCAGCAAGAGGACAGGGACCTACGAGCAGTACTTC
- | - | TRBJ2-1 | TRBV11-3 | CASSLDVNEQFF | TGTGCCAGCAGCTTAGATGTCAATGAGCAGTTCTTC
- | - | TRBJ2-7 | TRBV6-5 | CASRRTVSSYEQYF | TGTGCCAGCAGGAGGACGGTGAGCTCCTACGAGCAGTACTTC
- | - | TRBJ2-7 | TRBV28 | CASSLKDWTVAEQYF | TGTGCCAGCAGTTTAAAAGACTGGACAGTCGCCGAGCAGTACTTC
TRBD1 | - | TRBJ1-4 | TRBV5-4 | CASSRQGANEKLFF | TGTGCCAGCAGCCGACAGGGAGCTAATGAAAAACTGTTTTTT
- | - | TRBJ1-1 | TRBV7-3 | CASSLSGAQGTEAFF | TGTGCCAGCAGCTTATCAGGGGCCCAGGGGACTGAAGCTTTCTTT
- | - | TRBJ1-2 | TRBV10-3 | CAIRAPGGETGYTF | TGTGCCATCAGGGCCCCGGGGGGGGAGACTGGCTACACCTTC
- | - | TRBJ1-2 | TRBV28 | CASSLRTNYGYTF | TGTGCCAGCAGTTTACGGACTAACTATGGCTACACCTTC
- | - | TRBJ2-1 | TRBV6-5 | CASSFDRGRGYNEQFF | TGTGCCAGCAGTTTCGACCGCGGAAGGGGCTACAATGAGCAGTTCTTC
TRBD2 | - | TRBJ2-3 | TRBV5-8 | CASSVGTSGPDTQYF | TGTGCCAGCAGCGTCGGGACTAGCGGTCCGGATACGCAGTATTTT
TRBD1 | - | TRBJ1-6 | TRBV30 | CAWMGQGNSPLHF | TGTGCCTGGATGGGACAGGGGAATTCACCCCTCCACTTT
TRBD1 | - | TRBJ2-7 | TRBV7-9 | CASSLAKGGQGGEQYF | TGTGCCAGCAGCTTAGCAAAAGGGGGACAGGGAGGCGAGCAGTACTTC
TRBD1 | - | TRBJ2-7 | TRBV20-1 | CSASHSGTGGYEQYF | TGCAGTGCTAGTCATTCCGGGACAGGGGGCTACGAGCAGTACTTC
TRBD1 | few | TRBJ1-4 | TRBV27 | CASSTKTGSEKLFF | TGTGCCAGCAGTACCAAGACAGGGAGCGAAAAACTGTTTTTT
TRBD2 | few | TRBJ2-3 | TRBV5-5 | CASSTRLAGATGGDTQYF | TGTGCCAGCAGCACAAGACTAGCGGGGGCCACTGGGGGAGATACGCAGTATTTT
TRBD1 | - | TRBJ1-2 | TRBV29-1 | CSVEVQDRGYYGYTF | TGCAGCGTTGAAGTGCAGGACAGGGGTTACTATGGCTACACCTTC
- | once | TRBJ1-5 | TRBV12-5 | CASPRFGRADQPQHF | TGTGCTAGTCCGCGCTTTGGTAGGGCTGATCAGCCCCAGCATTTT
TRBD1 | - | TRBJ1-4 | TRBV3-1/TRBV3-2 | CASSQTGGGEKLFF | TGTGCCAGCAGCCAAACAGGGGGTGGGGAAAAACTGTTTTTT
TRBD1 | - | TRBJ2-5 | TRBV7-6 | CASSSRRDRGRETQYF | TGTGCCAGCAGCTCCCGCCGGGACAGGGGGCGTGAGACCCAGTACTTC